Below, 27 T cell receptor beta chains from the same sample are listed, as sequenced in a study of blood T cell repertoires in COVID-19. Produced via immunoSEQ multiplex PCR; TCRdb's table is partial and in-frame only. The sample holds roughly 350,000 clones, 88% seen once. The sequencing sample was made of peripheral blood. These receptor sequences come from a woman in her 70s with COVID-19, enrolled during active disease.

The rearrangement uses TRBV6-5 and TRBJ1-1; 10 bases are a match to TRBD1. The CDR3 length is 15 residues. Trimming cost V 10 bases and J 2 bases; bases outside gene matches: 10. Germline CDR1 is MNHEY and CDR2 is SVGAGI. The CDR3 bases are TGTGCCACCTATCCTTGGACAGGGGGAAACACTGAAGCTTTCTTT. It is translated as CATYPWTGGNTEAFF.

The CDR3 bases are TGTGCTAGTGGTTTGGTAGCTTCGGGACAGGGGAACTATGGCTACACCTTC. Translated, it gives CASGLVASGQGNYGYTF. V usage is TRBV12-5 and J usage is TRBJ1-2; TRBD1 matches 10 bases. Germline lookup yields CDR1 LGHNT and CDR2 FRNRAP. The CDR3 consists of 17 residues. J lost 2 bases, V lost 0 bases, and 6 bases had no gene match.

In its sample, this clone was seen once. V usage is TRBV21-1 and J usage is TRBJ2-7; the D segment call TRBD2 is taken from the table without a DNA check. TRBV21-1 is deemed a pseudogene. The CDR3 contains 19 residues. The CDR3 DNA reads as TGTGCCAGCAGCAAAGAGTGGAGGGTTCTCGGACTAAGCTCCTACGAGCAGTACTTC. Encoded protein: CASSKEWRVLGLSSYEQYF.

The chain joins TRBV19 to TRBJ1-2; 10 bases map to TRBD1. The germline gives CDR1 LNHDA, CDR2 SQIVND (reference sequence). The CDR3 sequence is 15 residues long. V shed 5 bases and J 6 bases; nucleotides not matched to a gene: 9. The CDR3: CASSPLGTGDHGYTF. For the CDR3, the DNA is TGTGCCAGTAGTCCCTTGGGGACAGGGGACCATGGCTACACCTTC. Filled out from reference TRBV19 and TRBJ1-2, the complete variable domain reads DGGITQSPKYLFRKEGQNVTLSCEQNLNHDAMYWYRQDPGQGLRLIYYSQIVNDFQKGDIAEGYSVSREKKESFPLTVTSAQKNPTAFYLCASSPLGTGDHGYTFGSGTRLTVV.

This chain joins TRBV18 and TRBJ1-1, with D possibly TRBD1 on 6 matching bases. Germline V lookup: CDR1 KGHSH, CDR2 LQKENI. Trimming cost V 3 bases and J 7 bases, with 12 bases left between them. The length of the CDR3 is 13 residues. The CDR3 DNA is TGTGCCAGCTCACCTTCTAACAGGGTTGAAGCTTTCTTT. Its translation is CASSPSNRVEAFF.

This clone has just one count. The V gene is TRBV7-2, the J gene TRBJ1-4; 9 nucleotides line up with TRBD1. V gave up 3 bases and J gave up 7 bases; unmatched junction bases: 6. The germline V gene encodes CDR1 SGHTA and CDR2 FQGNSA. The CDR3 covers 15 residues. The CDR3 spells CASSFGTGTGEKLFF. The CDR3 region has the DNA TGTGCCAGCAGCTTCGGGACAGGGACAGGTGAAAAACTGTTTTTT. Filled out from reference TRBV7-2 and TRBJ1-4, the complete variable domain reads GAGVSQSPSNKVTEKGKDVELRCDPISGHTALYWYRQSLGQGLEFLIYFQGNSAPDKSGLPSDRFSAERTGGSVSTLTIQRTQQEDSAVYLCASSFGTGTGEKLFFGSGTQLSVL.

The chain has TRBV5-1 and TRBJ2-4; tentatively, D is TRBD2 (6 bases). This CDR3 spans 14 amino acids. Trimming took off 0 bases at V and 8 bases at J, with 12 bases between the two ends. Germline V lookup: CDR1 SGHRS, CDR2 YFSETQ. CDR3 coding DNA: TGCGCCAGCAGCTTGGGGCCTAGCGCAGACATTCAGTACTTC. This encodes CASSLGPSADIQYF.

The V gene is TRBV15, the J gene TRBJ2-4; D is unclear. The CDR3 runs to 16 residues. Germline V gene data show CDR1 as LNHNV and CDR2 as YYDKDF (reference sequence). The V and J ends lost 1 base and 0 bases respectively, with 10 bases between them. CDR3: CATSRVGTIAKNIQYF. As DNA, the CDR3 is TGTGCCACCAGCAGAGTGGGCACCATAGCCAAAAACATTCAGTACTTC.

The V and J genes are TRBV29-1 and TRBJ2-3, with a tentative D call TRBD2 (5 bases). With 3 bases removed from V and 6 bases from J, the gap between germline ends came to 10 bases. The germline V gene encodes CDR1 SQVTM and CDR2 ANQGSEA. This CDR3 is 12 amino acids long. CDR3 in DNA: TGCAGCGTTGACGAGGGTAGGGATACGCAGTATTTT. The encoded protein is CSVDEGRDTQYF.

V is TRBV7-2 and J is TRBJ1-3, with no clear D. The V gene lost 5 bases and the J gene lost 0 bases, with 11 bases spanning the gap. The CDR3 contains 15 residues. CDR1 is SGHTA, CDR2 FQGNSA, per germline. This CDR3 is CASSQRHGSGNTIYF. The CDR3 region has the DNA TGTGCCAGCAGCCAAAGACATGGCTCTGGAAACACCATATATTTT.

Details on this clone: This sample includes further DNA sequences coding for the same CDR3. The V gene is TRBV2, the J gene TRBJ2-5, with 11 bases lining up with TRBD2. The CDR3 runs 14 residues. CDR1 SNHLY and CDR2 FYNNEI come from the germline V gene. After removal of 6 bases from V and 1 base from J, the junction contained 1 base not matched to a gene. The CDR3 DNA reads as TGTGCCAGCAGCGGACTAGCGGGCCAAGAGACCCAGTACTTC. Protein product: CASSGLAGQETQYF.

The CDR3 loop reads CSASFVRDRGQEQYF. In nucleotides, the CDR3 is TGCAGTGCTAGTTTTGTGCGGGACAGGGGGCAAGAGCAGTACTTC. The chain couples TRBV20-1 to TRBJ2-7; 12 bases match TRBD1. The germline gives CDR1 DFQATT, CDR2 SNEGSKA (reference sequence). The CDR3 extends over 15 amino acids. V lost 3 bases to trimming and J lost 7 bases; unmatched junction nucleotides: 10.

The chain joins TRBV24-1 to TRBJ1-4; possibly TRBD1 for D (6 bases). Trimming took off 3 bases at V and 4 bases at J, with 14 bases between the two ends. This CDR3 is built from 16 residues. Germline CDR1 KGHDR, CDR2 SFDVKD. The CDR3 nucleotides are TGTGCCACCAGTGATCCAAAGGACAGTTTTAATGAAAAACTGTTTTTT. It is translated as CATSDPKDSFNEKLFF.

CDR3 residues: CASSQEAWDRGINGYTF. The CDR3, as DNA: TGCGCCAGCAGCCAAGAGGCTTGGGACAGGGGCATCAATGGCTACACCTTC. The chain links TRBV4-1 to TRBJ1-2; TRBD1 aligns across 10 bases. The CDR3 runs 17 residues. With V trimmed by 0 bases and J by 6 bases, 10 bases remained unmatched. Looked up from germline, CDR1 is MGHRA and CDR2 is YSYEKL.

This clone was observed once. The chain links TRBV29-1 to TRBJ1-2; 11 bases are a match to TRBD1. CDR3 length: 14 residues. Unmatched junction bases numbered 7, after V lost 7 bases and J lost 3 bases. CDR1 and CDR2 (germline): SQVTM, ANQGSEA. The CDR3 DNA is TGCAGCGCCCGGACAGGGGGCTTTGACTATGGCTACACCTTC. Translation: CSARTGGFDYGYTF.

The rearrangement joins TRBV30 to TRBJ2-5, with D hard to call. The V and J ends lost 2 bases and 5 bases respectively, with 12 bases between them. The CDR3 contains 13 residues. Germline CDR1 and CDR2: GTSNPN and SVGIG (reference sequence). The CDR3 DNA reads TGTGCCTGGAGTCCTAACGTATGGGAGACCCAGTACTTC. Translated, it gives CAWSPNVWETQYF.

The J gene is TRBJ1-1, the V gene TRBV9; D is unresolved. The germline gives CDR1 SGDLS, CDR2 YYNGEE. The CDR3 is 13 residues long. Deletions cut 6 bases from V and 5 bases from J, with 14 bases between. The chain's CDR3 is CASNDGGGTEAFF. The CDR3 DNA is TGTGCCAGCAACGACGGAGGAGGTACTGAAGCTTTCTTT.

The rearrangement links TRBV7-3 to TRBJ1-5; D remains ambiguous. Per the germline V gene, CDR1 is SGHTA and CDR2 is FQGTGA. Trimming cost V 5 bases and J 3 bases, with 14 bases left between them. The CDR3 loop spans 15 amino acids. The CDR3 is CASSPRTGNNQPQHF. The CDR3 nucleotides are TGTGCCAGCAGCCCCCGGACCGGGAACAATCAGCCCCAGCATTTT.

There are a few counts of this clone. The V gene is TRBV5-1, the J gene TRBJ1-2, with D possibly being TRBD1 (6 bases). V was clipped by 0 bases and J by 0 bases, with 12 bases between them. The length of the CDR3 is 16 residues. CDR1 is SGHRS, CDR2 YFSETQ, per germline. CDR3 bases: TGCGCCAGCAGCTTGGGTTTGGGGGCTCCTAACTATGGCTACACCTTC. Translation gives CASSLGLGAPNYGYTF.

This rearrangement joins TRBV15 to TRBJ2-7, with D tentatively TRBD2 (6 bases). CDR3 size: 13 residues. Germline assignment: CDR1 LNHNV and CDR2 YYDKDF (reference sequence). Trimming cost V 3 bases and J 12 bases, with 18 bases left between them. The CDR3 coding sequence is TGTGCCACCAGCAGTAGCGGTTATGGCGAATGGTACTTC. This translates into CATSSSGYGEWYF.

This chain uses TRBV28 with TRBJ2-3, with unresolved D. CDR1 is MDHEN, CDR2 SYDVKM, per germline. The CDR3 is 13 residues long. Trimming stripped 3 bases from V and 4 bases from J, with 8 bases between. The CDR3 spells CASSFPEADTQYF. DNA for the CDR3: TGTGCCAGCAGTTTTCCAGAGGCAGATACGCAGTATTTT.

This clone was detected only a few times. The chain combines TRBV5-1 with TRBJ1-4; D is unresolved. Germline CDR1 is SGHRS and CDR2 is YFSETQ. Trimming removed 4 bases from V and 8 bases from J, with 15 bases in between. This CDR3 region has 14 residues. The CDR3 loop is CASSPVAGGEKLFF. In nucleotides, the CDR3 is TGCGCCAGCAGCCCCGTGGCGGGCGGGGAAAAACTGTTTTTT.

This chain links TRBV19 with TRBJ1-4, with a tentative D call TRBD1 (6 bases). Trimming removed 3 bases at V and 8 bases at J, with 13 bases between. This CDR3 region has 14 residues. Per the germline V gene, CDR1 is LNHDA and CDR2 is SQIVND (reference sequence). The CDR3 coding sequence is TGTGCCAGTAGTATCCGGGACAAAGACGAAAAACTGTTTTTT. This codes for CASSIRDKDEKLFF.

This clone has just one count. CDR3 amino acids: CASSLVAGNGQETQYF. The CDR3 DNA sequence: TGTGCCAGCAGCTTAGTGGCGGGTAACGGCCAAGAGACCCAGTACTTC. V and J are TRBV7-2 and TRBJ2-5, with a tentative D call TRBD2 (5 bases). CDR1 is SGHTA and CDR2 is FQGNSA in the germline V gene. The ends were cut back, 1 base at V and 1 base at J, with 13 bases in the middle. The CDR3 has 16 residues.

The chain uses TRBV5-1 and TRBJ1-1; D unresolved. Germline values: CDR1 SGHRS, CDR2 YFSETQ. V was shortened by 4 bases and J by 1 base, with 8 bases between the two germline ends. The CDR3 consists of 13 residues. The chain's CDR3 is CASSMTGNTEAFF. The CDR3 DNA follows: TGCGCCAGCAGCATGACGGGGAACACTGAAGCTTTCTTT.

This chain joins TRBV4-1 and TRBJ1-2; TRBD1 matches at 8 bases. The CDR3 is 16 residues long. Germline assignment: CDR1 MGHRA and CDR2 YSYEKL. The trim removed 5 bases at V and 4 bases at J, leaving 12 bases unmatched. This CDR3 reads CASSINTPGQAYGYTF. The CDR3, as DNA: TGCGCCAGCAGCATCAATACCCCGGGACAGGCCTATGGCTACACCTTC.

CDR3 DNA sequence: TGTGCCAGCAGCCAAGAAGGCAGGTATGAGCAGTTCTTC. Protein: CASSQEGRYEQFF. J is TRBJ2-1 and V is TRBV4-2; D gene uncertain. Germline CDR1 LGHNA, CDR2 YNFKEQ. The CDR3 runs to 13 residues. Deletions cut 0 bases from V and 8 bases from J, with 8 bases between.